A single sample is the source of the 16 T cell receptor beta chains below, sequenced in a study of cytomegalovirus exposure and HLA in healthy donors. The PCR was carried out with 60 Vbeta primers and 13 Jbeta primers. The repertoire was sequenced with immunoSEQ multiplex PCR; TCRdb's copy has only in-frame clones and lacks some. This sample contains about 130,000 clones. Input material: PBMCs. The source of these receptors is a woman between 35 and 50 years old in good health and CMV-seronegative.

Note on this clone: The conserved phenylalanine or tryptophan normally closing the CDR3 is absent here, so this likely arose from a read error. As DNA, the CDR3 is TGTGCCAGCAGCTTCACGGGGTCTGGTAATTCACCCCTCCACCTT. Translating it yields CASSFTGSGNSPLHL. The rearrangement links TRBV5-6 to TRBJ1-6, with no clear D. The germline V gene encodes CDR1 SGHDT and CDR2 YYEEEE. The CDR3 has 15 residues. Trimming pared 2 bases from V and 6 bases from J, leaving 12 bases between.

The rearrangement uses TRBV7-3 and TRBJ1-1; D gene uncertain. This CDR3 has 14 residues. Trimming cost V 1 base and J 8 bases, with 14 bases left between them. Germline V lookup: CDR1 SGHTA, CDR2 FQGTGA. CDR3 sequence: CASSLNAGIGEAFF. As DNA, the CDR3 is TGTGCCAGCAGCTTAAATGCGGGGATTGGAGAAGCTTTCTTT.

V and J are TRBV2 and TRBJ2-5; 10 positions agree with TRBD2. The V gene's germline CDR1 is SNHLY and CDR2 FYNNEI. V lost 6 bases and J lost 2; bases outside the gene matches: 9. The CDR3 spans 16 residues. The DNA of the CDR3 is TGTGCCAGCAGGGAAACTAGCGGGGCCCCTCAAGAGACCCAGTACTTC. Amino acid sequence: CASRETSGAPQETQYF.

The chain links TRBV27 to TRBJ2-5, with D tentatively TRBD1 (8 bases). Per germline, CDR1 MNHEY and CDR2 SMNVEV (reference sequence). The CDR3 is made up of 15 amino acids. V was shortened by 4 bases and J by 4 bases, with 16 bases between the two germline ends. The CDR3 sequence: CASSSRTGRGETQYF. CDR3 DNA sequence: TGTGCCAGCAGTTCTCGGACAGGGAGGGGAGAGACCCAGTACTTC.

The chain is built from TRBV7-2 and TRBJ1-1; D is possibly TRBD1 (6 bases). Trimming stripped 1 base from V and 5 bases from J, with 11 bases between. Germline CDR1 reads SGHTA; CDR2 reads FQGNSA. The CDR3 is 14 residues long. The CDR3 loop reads CASSLVGGQTEAFF. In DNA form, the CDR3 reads TGTGCCAGCAGCTTAGTCGGGGGGCAGACTGAAGCTTTCTTT. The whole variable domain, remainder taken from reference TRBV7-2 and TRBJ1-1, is GAGVSQSPSNKVTEKGKDVELRCDPISGHTALYWYRQSLGQGLEFLIYFQGNSAPDKSGLPSDRFSAERTGGSVSTLTIQRTQQEDSAVYLCASSLVGGQTEAFFGQGTRLTVV.

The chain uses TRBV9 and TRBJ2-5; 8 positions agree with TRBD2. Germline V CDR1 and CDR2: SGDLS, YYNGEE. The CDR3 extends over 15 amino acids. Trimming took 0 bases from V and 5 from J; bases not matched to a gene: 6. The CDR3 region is CASSVAPTGGETQYF. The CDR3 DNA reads TGTGCCAGCAGCGTAGCCCCGACGGGGGGGGAGACCCAGTACTTC.

In DNA, the CDR3 is TGTGCCAGCTCACCACTAGGGCAGGGGTCTGGAAACACCATATATTTT. Protein sequence: CASSPLGQGSGNTIYF. V and J are TRBV18 and TRBJ1-3; perhaps TRBD1 as D (6 bases). The V gene's germline CDR1 is KGHSH and CDR2 LQKENI. Trimming cost V 1 base and J 1 base, with 11 bases left between them. The CDR3 runs to 16 residues.

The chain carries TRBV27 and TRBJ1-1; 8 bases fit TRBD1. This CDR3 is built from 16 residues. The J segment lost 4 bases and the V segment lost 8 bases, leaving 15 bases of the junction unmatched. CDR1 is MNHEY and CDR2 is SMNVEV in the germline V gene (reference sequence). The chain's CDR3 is CASGLLLTTGGTEAFF. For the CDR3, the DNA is TGTGCCAGCGGGTTACTACTTACTACAGGGGGCACTGAAGCTTTCTTT.

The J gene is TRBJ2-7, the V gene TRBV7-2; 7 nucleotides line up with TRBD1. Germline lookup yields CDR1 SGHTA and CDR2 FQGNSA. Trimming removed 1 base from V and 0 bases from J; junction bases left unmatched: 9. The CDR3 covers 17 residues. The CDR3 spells CASSLGPTGQISYEQYF. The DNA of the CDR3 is TGTGCCAGCAGCTTAGGCCCCACGGGACAGATCTCCTACGAGCAGTACTTC.

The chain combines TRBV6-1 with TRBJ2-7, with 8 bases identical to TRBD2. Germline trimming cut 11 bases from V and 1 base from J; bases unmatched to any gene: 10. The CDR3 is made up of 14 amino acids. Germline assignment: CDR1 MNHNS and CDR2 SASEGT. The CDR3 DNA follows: TGTGCCTCCTCCACTAGCGGACTTTCCTACGAGCAGTACTTC. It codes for CASSTSGLSYEQYF.

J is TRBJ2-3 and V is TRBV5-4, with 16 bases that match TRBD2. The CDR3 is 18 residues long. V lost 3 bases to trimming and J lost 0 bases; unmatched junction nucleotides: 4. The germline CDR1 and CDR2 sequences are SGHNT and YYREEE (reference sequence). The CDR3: CASSWGLAGGPSTDTQYF. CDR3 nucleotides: TGTGCCAGCAGCTGGGGACTAGCGGGGGGGCCTAGCACAGATACGCAGTATTTT.

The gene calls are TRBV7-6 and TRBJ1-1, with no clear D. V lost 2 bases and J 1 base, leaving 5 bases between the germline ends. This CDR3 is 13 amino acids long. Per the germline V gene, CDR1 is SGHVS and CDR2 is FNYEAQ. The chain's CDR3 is CASSLQQNTEAFF. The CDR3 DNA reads TGTGCCAGCAGCTTACAACAGAACACTGAAGCTTTCTTT.

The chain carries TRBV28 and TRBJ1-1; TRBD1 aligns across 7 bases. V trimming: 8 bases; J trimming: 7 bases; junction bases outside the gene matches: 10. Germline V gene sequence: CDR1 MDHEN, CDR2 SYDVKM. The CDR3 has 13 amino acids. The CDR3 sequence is CASSSGGFSEAFF. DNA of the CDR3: TGTGCCAGCTCTTCAGGGGGATTCAGTGAAGCTTTCTTT. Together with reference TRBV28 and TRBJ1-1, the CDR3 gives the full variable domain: DVKVTQSSRYLVKRTGEKVFLECVQDMDHENMFWYRQDPGLGLRLIYFSYDVKMKEKGDIPEGYSVSREKKERFSLILESASTNQTSMYLCASSSGGFSEAFFGQGTRLTVV.

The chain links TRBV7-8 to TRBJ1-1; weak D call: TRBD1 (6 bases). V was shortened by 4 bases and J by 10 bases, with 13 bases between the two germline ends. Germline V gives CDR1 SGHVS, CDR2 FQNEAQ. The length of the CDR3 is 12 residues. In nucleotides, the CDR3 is TGTGCCAGCAGCTCACAGGGTGATATAGCTTTCTTT. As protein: CASSSQGDIAFF.

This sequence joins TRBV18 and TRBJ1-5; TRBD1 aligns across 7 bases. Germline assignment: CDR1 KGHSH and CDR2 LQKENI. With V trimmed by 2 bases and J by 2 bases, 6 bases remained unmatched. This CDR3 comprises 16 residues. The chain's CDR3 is CASSPGGQGGNQPQHF. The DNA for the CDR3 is TGTGCCAGCTCACCAGGGGGGCAGGGGGGCAATCAGCCCCAGCATTTT.

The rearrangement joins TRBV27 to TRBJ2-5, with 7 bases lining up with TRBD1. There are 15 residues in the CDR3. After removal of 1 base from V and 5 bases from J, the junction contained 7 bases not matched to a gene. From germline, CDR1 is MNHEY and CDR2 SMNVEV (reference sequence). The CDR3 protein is CASSLLTGSMETQYF. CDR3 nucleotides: TGTGCCAGCAGTTTATTGACAGGGAGCATGGAGACCCAGTACTTC.